The clone carrying this TCR beta chain was counted only a few times. This entry belongs to a study of control samples from healthy donors and cancer patients. Using immunoSEQ multiplex PCR, the repertoire was profiled, and TCRdb retains in-frame clones only, with some absent. The profile shows some 130,000 clones, roughly nine tenths of them singletons. The sample taken for sequencing was blood. This receptor was identified in a woman aged 25 to 39 in good health.

This CDR3 is CASSLETDNREQYF. The CDR3, as DNA: TGTGCCAGCAGCTTAGAGACCGACAACCGCGAGCAGTACTTC. This sequence joins TRBV11-2 and TRBJ2-7; D gene unclear. V dropped 0 bases and J dropped 6 bases, with 12 bases sitting between them. The germline V gene encodes CDR1 SGHAT and CDR2 FQNNGV. The CDR3 consists of 14 residues.